Each of the 29 T cell receptor beta chains below was sequenced from the same sample in a study of blood T cell repertoires in COVID-19 (dated by TCRdb to about 2020). Library generation was performed with the immunoSEQ multiplex PCR assay. This immuneACCESS table, as held by TCRdb, lists in-frame sequences with V and J called but not all clones. Of the missing ones, under half trace to an unresolved V gene in checked studies; the others have no known cause. This sample gives 280,000 or so clones in total; about 86% of them show up just once. Around 2.1% of the sample belongs to the ten largest clones. The sequencing sample was made of peripheral blood. Source of these receptors: a woman younger than 45 who had recovered from COVID-19.

The V gene is TRBV6-5, the J gene TRBJ1-1, with 9 bases that match TRBD1. Germline CDR1 reads MNHEY; CDR2 reads SVGAGI. CDR3 length: 14 amino acids. Germline trimming cut 7 bases from V and 1 base from J; bases unmatched to any gene: 4. The CDR3, as DNA: TGTGCCAGCACCACAGGGGGCGGGAACACTGAAGCTTTCTTT. Translating gives CASTTGGGNTEAFF.

The genes are TRBV19 and TRBJ1-3, with no clear D. There are 16 residues in the CDR3. Trimming pared 5 bases from V and 3 bases from J, leaving 17 bases between. CDR1 and CDR2 from the germline V gene are LNHDA and SQIVND (reference sequence). In DNA form, the CDR3 reads TGTGCCAGTAGTGACGGGTTGGCCCGGAGTGGAAACACCATATATTTT. Encoded protein: CASSDGLARSGNTIYF. The whole variable domain, filled in from reference TRBV19 and TRBJ1-3, reads DGGITQSPKYLFRKEGQNVTLSCEQNLNHDAMYWYRQDPGQGLRLIYYSQIVNDFQKGDIAEGYSVSREKKESFPLTVTSAQKNPTAFYLCASSDGLARSGNTIYFGEGSWLTVV.

V and J are TRBV10-1 and TRBJ2-3; tentatively, D is TRBD1 (6 bases). In germline, CDR1 is WNHNN, CDR2 SYGVQD (reference sequence). This CDR3 is built from 14 residues. The V end lost 6 bases, the J end lost 1 base, and 11 bases lay between the germline ends. Here the CDR3 reads CASSTDSRTDTQYF. CDR3 sequence (DNA): TGCGCCAGCAGCACGGACAGCCGCACAGATACGCAGTATTTT.

The rearrangement joins TRBV6-4 to TRBJ2-1; 9 bases line up with TRBD1. V shed 0 bases, J shed 6 bases, and the junction held 0 bases outside the gene matches. The V gene's germline CDR1 is MRHNA and CDR2 SNTAGT. The CDR3 is 14 residues long. DNA of the CDR3: TGTGCCAGCAGTGACTCGACAGGGGGCAATGAGCAGTTCTTC. It is translated as CASSDSTGGNEQFF.

The chain has TRBV19 and TRBJ2-5; 7 nucleotides agree with TRBD1. The CDR3 has 13 residues. CDR1 and CDR2 (germline): LNHDA, SQIVND (reference sequence). V gave up 1 base and J gave up 5 bases; unmatched junction bases: 1. This chain's CDR3 is CASSIGGGETQYF. CDR3 sequence (DNA): TGTGCCAGTAGTATAGGAGGGGGCGAGACCCAGTACTTC.

This rearrangement joins TRBV10-3 to TRBJ1-2; 8 bases agree with TRBD1. The CDR3 spans 14 residues. Trimming cost V 0 bases and J 7 bases; bases outside gene matches: 4. Germline-derived CDR1 and CDR2 are ENHRY and SYGVKD. The CDR3 region is CAISESTTGGGYTF. CDR3 coding DNA: TGTGCCATCAGTGAGTCGACCACAGGGGGTGGCTACACCTTC.

The J gene is TRBJ2-3, the V gene TRBV30; 7 bases line up with TRBD1. Germline V gene data show CDR1 as GTSNPN and CDR2 as SVGIG (reference sequence). The CDR3 contains 15 residues. Trimming took 3 bases from V and 10 from J; bases not matched to a gene: 16. CDR3 DNA: TGTGCCTGGAGCGAAACCTTGACACCCAGGGGGTCGCAGTATTTT. Its translation is CAWSETLTPRGSQYF.

The chain employs TRBV6-5 and TRBJ1-2; 10 bases match TRBD1. CDR1 MNHEY and CDR2 SVGAGI come from the germline V gene. The CDR3 loop spans 15 amino acids. V lost 4 bases and J lost 4; bases outside the gene matches: 6. The CDR3 bases are TGTGCCAGCAGTTCCTGGGACAGGGGCCGCTATGGCTACACCTTC. This gives the protein CASSSWDRGRYGYTF.

This clone was recorded a few times. This chain uses TRBV9 with TRBJ1-6; a possible D gene is TRBD1 (6 bases). Germline CDR1 is SGDLS and CDR2 is YYNGEE. This CDR3 has 15 residues. The germline V and J ends were trimmed by 6 bases and 0 bases, with 10 bases remaining between them. The DNA of the CDR3 is TGTGCCAGCAAGTCGGACAGCTCCTATAATTCACCCCTCCACTTT. Encoded protein: CASKSDSSYNSPLHF.

The chain uses TRBV2 and TRBJ1-3; 9 bases agree with TRBD1. The CDR3 totals 20 residues. Per the germline V gene, CDR1 is SNHLY and CDR2 is FYNNEI. Unmatched junction bases numbered 21, after V lost 6 bases and J lost 3 bases. CDR3 bases: TGTGCCAGCAGACGAGAACCGGGACAGGGTGGTGGGTCGAGTGGAAACACCATATATTTT. The encoded protein is CASRREPGQGGGSSGNTIYF.

The J gene is TRBJ1-5, the V gene TRBV6-1, with D possibly matching TRBD1 (5 bases). The CDR3 contains 14 residues. With 1 base removed from V and 6 bases from J, the gap between germline ends came to 10 bases. The germline CDR1 and CDR2 sequences are MNHNS and SASEGT. Here the CDR3 reads CASSEVLRGQPQHF. CDR3 nucleotide sequence: TGTGCCAGCAGTGAAGTCCTTAGGGGTCAGCCCCAGCATTTT.

This sequence joins TRBV28 and TRBJ2-3; D might be TRBD2 (5 bases). The V end lost 4 bases, the J end lost 4 bases, and 15 bases lay between the germline ends. Germline loops: CDR1 MDHEN, CDR2 SYDVKM. This CDR3 region has 15 residues. CDR3 DNA: TGTGCCAGCAGTTCCGACCGGAGGTCCTCAGATACGCAGTATTTT. It encodes CASSSDRRSSDTQYF.

The chain recombines TRBV11-2 with TRBJ2-2; 7 nucleotides line up with TRBD2. The CDR3 is 16 amino acids. V lost 1 base to trimming and J lost 6 bases; unmatched junction nucleotides: 8. CDR1 is SGHAT, CDR2 FQNNGV, per germline. The CDR3 nucleotides are TGTGCCAGCAGCTTAGTAGGGCGGGAGCCGGCCGGGGAGCTGTTTTTT. It translates to CASSLVGREPAGELFF.

There are a few counts of this clone. The chain has TRBV19 and TRBJ2-1, with 9 bases that match TRBD1. Losses at the gene ends were 9 bases for V and 5 bases for J; bases not matched to a gene: 8. This CDR3 has 14 amino acids. Germline V gives CDR1 LNHDA, CDR2 SQIVND (reference sequence). The CDR3 spells CASSWGQGHNEQFF. The CDR3 coding sequence is TGTGCCAGCTCTTGGGGACAGGGACACAATGAGCAGTTCTTC.

V usage is TRBV5-4 and J usage is TRBJ1-6; TRBD1 might be the D (6 bases). Trimming stripped 0 bases from V and 10 bases from J, with 11 bases between. CDR1 and CDR2 (germline): SGHNT, YYREEE (reference sequence). There are 14 residues in the CDR3. CDR3 sequence reads: CASSLEAGESPLHF. The DNA of the CDR3 is TGTGCCAGCAGCTTGGAGGCAGGGGAATCACCCCTCCACTTT.

V gene TRBV19 combines with J gene TRBJ1-6, with TRBD1 identical over 9 bases. The germline V gene has CDR1 LNHDA and CDR2 SQIVND (reference sequence). Losses at the gene ends were 7 bases for V and 7 bases for J; bases not matched to a gene: 5. The CDR3 contains 14 residues. The CDR3 DNA reads as TGTGCCAGTACCCTGGGGACAGGGAATTCACCCCTCCACTTT. This encodes CASTLGTGNSPLHF.

This clone was seen a single time. The chain employs TRBV5-4 and TRBJ2-3; D unclear. CDR3 size: 15 residues. The V gene lost 5 bases and the J gene lost 1 base, with 14 bases spanning the gap. CDR1 and CDR2 from the germline V gene are SGHNT and YYREEE (reference sequence). In DNA, the CDR3 is TGTGCCAGCAGAACAGAGACCGGCGGCACAGATACGCAGTATTTT. Amino acid sequence: CASRTETGGTDTQYF.

A single count supports this clone. The chain has TRBV6-1 and TRBJ1-1; D is unclear. V lost 10 bases, J lost 4 bases, and 13 bases lay in between. CDR1 is MNHNS and CDR2 is SASEGT in the germline V gene. The CDR3 has 12 amino acids. CDR3 protein: CATWTVSTEAFF. CDR3 nucleotides: TGTGCCACCTGGACTGTTAGCACTGAAGCTTTCTTT.

This chain links TRBV29-1 with TRBJ1-1; TRBD1 agrees at 8 bases. Germline CDR1 SQVTM, CDR2 ANQGSEA. The CDR3 loop spans 15 amino acids. J gave up 2 bases and V 6 bases, and 11 bases lay outside the gene matches. CDR3 amino acids: CSVPGQAAVNTEAFF. The DNA for the CDR3 is TGCAGCGTCCCGGGACAGGCGGCGGTAAACACTGAAGCTTTCTTT.

V and J are TRBV5-4 and TRBJ2-1; D gene uncertain. This CDR3 spans 12 amino acids. Germline V lookup: CDR1 SGHNT, CDR2 YYREEE (reference sequence). V was shortened by 4 bases and J by 6 bases, with 8 bases between the two germline ends. CDR3 DNA: TGTGCCAGCAGCGCGGTAAGCAATGAGCAGTTCTTC. Its protein product is CASSAVSNEQFF.

The V gene is TRBV19, the J gene TRBJ1-5; possible D gene TRBD1, 6 bases. This CDR3 is built from 15 residues. Germline V gene data show CDR1 as LNHDA and CDR2 as SQIVND (reference sequence). The germline V and J ends were trimmed by 8 bases and 1 base, with 15 bases remaining between them. CDR3 DNA sequence: TGTGCCAGTCAAGGGGGGGGCGAAAGCAATCAGCCCCAGCATTTT. Its protein product is CASQGGGESNQPQHF. The entire variable domain, with the rest obtained from reference TRBV19 and TRBJ1-5, is as follows: DGGITQSPKYLFRKEGQNVTLSCEQNLNHDAMYWYRQDPGQGLRLIYYSQIVNDFQKGDIAEGYSVSREKKESFPLTVTSAQKNPTAFYLCASQGGGESNQPQHFGDGTRLSIL.

J is TRBJ2-3 and V is TRBV5-6; TRBD2 matches at 9 bases. This CDR3 comprises 16 residues. Germline CDR1 SGHDT, CDR2 YYEEEE. J lost 2 bases, V lost 0 bases, and 4 bases had no gene match. The CDR3: CASSLAAGGFTDTQYF. CDR3 DNA: TGTGCCAGCAGCTTGGCAGCGGGGGGCTTCACAGATACGCAGTATTTT. The whole variable domain, remainder taken from reference TRBV5-6 and TRBJ2-3, is DAGVTQSPTHLIKTRGQQVTLRCSPKSGHDTVSWYQQALGQGPQFIFQYYEEEERQRGNFPDRFSGHQFPNYSSELNVNALLLGDSALYLCASSLAAGGFTDTQYFGPGTRLTVL.

This clone was counted at least ten times. The chain employs TRBV9 and TRBJ1-4; D remains unclear. Germline CDR1 is SGDLS and CDR2 is YYNGEE. The CDR3 spans 15 residues. V dropped 1 base and J dropped 5 bases, with 12 bases sitting between them. The CDR3 is CASSVWAGPNEKLFF. DNA for the CDR3: TGTGCCAGCAGCGTATGGGCAGGCCCAAATGAAAAACTGTTTTTT.

This clone was detected only once. The V and J genes are TRBV5-1 and TRBJ2-3; TRBD1 aligns across 7 bases. Germline V gene data show CDR1 as SGHRS and CDR2 as YFSETQ. The J segment lost 1 base and the V segment lost 0 bases, leaving 5 bases of the junction unmatched. CDR3 size: 16 residues. The DNA for the CDR3 is TGCGCCAGCAGCTTGGGAGTGAGGGGGCGCACAGATACGCAGTATTTT. It translates to CASSLGVRGRTDTQYF.

V gene TRBV5-1 combines with J gene TRBJ2-2; 7 positions match TRBD1. The germline V gene encodes CDR1 SGHRS and CDR2 YFSETQ. The CDR3 is 14 residues long. Trimming at V came to 4 bases and at J to 6 bases, leaving 6 bases not matched to a gene. In DNA, the CDR3 is TGCGCCAGCAGCATACGACAGGGCCCCGGGGAGCTGTTTTTT. Residues: CASSIRQGPGELFF.

Regarding this clone: Other DNA sequences in the sample encode the same CDR3. The chain couples TRBV2 to TRBJ1-2; TRBD1 matches 9 bases. Per germline, CDR1 SNHLY and CDR2 FYNNEI. Trimming at V came to 7 bases and at J to 2 bases, leaving 5 bases not matched to a gene. The CDR3 consists of 14 residues. CDR3 amino acids: CASIPGQGNYGYTF. The CDR3 DNA reads as TGTGCCAGCATTCCGGGACAGGGAAACTATGGCTACACCTTC.

V gene TRBV5-4 combines with J gene TRBJ2-2, with a weak D call TRBD2 (6 bases). Germline CDR1 and CDR2: SGHNT and YYREEE (reference sequence). The V end lost 1 base, the J end lost 4 bases, and 8 bases lay between the germline ends. The CDR3 consists of 14 residues. The CDR3 DNA sequence: TGTGCCAGCAGCTTGCGGGGAGGCACCGGGGAGCTGTTTTTT. Translated: CASSLRGGTGELFF.

The chain recombines TRBV19 with TRBJ2-1, with TRBD2 identical over 12 bases. Germline V CDR1 and CDR2: LNHDA, SQIVND (reference sequence). The ends lost 6 bases at V and 4 bases at J; junction bases unmatched: 16. The CDR3 runs 19 residues. The CDR3, as DNA: TGTGCCAGTAGCCCGTCCGGGACTAGCGGGCAAGTCTGGTACAATGAGCAGTTCTTC. This gives the protein CASSPSGTSGQVWYNEQFF.

The chain joins TRBV3-1 (or the pseudogene TRBV3-2) to TRBJ2-2; possibly TRBD2 for D (6 bases). Germline assignment: CDR1 LGHDT and CDR2 YNNKEL (reference sequence). The V gene lost 4 bases and the J gene lost 4 bases, with 13 bases spanning the gap. This CDR3 region has 15 residues. The CDR3 DNA reads as TGTGCCAGCAGCCTTGGAGGGTTGAGCACCGGGGAGCTGTTTTTT. Translated: CASSLGGLSTGELFF.